The sequence of this T cell receptor (beta chain) was determined in a study of human T cells and chemical hapten exposure. Study-level background: Largely, small differences in pooled library volume made per-sample TCR yields vary.

Germline CDR1 and CDR2: ENHRY and SYGVKD. V was trimmed by 4 bases and J by 3 bases, leaving 16 bases between them. The CDR3 is 15 residues long. In its sample, this clonotype was seen a few times. This sample's time point: patch test 3, about 24 weeks after DPC sensitization. Treatment meaning: therapeutic diphenylcyclopropenone sensitization with weekly scalp DPC. Blood collection happened ahead of applying each patch test. TCRdb used MiXCR to reprocess the RACE reads, holding one entry per CDR3 protein. The top ten clones hold around a tenth of a sample with approximately 97,000 distinct CDR3 sequences, less than 35% of them seen once.

This clonotype was sampled from a middle-aged man with alopecia areata. Some clones in this sample may be carry-over from other donors' samples. Source: whole blood, taken in connection with sensitization to the hapten diphenylcyclopropenone (DPC). The chain employs TRBV10-3 and TRBJ2-7; perhaps TRBD1 as D (6 bases). DNA for the CDR3: TGTGCCATCAGTGCAACAACAGGGCCCAACTACGAGCAGTACTTC. Amino acid sequence: CAISATTGPNYEQYF.